Listed below are T cell receptor beta chains from one sample, sequenced in a study of T cell responses to AZD1222 COVID-19 vaccine. TCRdb's copy holds only in-frame clones and misses some; the assay was immunoSEQ multiplex PCR. Of 46,000 or so clones in the sample, roughly 80% were seen once. The input for sequencing was peripheral blood, taken on day 0 of AZD1222 vaccination. All receptors come from an adult in good health. Each CDR3 is given with its conserved first and last residue. The order of the fields is V gene, J gene, CDR3 protein.

>TRBV18|TRBJ2-3
CASSVSRTDTQYF
>TRBV6-2/TRBV6-3|TRBJ1-5
CASTPAGGQPQHF
>TRBV10-3|TRBJ2-2
CAISVLENTGELFF
>TRBV28|TRBJ1-1
CASSLGIAEAFF
>TRBV19|TRBJ2-2
CASSIQGTNTGELFF
>TRBV5-4|TRBJ2-7
CASSLMREPYEQYF
>TRBV5-5|TRBJ1-3
CASSSRTVLSGNTIYF
>TRBV3-1/TRBV3-2|TRBJ2-2
CASSQAGRLNTGELFF
>TRBV18|TRBJ2-5
CASSPEAGWGETQYF
>TRBV18|TRBJ2-5
CASSPLPSETQYF
>TRBV24-1|TRBJ1-2
CATSDFLANYGYTF